This TCR beta chain appears in the sequencing data of a study of blood T cell repertoires in COVID-19. The CDR3 runs 15 residues. V trimming: 5 bases; J trimming: 2 bases; junction bases outside the gene matches: 3. Germline lookup yields CDR1 KGHDR and CDR2 SFDVKD. The protocol was immunoSEQ multiplex PCR, while the TCRdb copy is restricted to in-frame clones and leaves out a portion. The sample shows about 150,000 clones, roughly 84% of them seen only once. V and J are TRBV24-1 and TRBJ2-3; 10 bases align to TRBD1. The TCR comes from a man aged 65-85 years with acute or convalescent COVID-19. The specimen was peripheral blood. The CDR3 DNA reads TGTGCCACCAGTGGAGGGACAGGGGCCACAGATACGCAGTATTTT. Translated: CATSGGTGATDTQYF.